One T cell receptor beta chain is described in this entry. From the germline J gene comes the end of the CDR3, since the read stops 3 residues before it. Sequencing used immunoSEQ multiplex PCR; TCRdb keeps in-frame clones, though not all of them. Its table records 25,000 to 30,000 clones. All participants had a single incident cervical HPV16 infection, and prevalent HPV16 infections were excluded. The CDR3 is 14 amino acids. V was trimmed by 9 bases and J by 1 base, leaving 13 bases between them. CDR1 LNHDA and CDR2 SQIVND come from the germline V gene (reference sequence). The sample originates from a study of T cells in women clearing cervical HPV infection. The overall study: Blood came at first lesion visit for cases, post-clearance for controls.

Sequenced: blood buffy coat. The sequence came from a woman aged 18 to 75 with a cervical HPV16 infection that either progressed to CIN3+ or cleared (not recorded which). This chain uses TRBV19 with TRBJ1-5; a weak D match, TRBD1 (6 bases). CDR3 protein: CASIEGGSNQPQHF. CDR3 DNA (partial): TGTGCCAGCATAGAGGGGGGGAGCAATCAGCCC.